What follows is one T cell receptor (beta chain) and its context. V lost 0 bases and J 0 bases, leaving 15 bases between the germline ends. The CDR3 has 18 residues. Per germline, CDR1 LGHNA and CDR2 YNFKEQ. This specimen belongs to a study of blood T cell repertoires in COVID-19. Overall study: There were acute and convalescent COVID-19 samples, and they came from the United States, Italy and Spain. T cells, B-cell-depleted T cells, or PBMCs supplied cDNA or gDNA.

In the original processing: Cell counts per sample came from amplifying reference gene primers. Measured with immunoSEQ multiplex PCR; TCRdb has only the in-frame clones, and not every one. V, J and clone size are those of that table, while D and trimming were read from the DNA. The sample contains about 250,000 clones, roughly 87% of which appear only once. The TCR originated in a woman in her forties who had recovered from COVID-19. Specimen: peripheral blood. This chain connects TRBV4-2 to TRBJ1-5, with unresolved D. The CDR3 spells CASSQDRGEGYSNQPQHF. The DNA for the CDR3 is TGTGCCAGCAGCCAAGATCGCGGGGAGGGTTATAGCAATCAGCCCCAGCATTTT.